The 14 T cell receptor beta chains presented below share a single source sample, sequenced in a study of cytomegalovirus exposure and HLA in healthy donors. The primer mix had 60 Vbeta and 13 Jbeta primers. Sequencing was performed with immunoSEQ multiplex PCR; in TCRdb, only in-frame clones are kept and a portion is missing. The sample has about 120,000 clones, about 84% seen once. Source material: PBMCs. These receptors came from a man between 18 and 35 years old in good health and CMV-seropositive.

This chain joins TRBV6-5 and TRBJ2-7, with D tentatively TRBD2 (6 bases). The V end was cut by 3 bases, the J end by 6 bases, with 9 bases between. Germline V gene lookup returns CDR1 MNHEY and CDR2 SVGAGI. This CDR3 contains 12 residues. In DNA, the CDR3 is TGTGCCAGCAGTTATCAGGAGGGCGAGCAGTACTTC. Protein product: CASSYQEGEQYF.

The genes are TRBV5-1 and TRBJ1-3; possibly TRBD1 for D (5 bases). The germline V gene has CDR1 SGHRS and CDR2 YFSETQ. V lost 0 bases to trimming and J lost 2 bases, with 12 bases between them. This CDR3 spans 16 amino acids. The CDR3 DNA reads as TGCGCCAGCAGCTTGGGCTCGCAGGGCCCTGGAAACACCATATATTTT. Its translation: CASSLGSQGPGNTIYF.

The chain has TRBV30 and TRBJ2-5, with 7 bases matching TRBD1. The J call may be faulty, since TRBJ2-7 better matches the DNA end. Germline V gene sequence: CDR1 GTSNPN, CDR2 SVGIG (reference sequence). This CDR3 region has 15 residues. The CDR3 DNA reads TGTGCCTGGAGTGTACCGGGACAGCTTTCCTACGAGCAGTACTTC. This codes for CAWSVPGQLSYEQYF.

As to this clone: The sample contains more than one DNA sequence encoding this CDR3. The CDR3 coding sequence is TGTGCCAGCAGCTTAGATATGAACACTGAAGCTTTCTTT. Translation gives CASSLDMNTEAFF. The V call is TRBV7-6, the J call TRBJ1-1; no reliable D call. Germline lookup yields CDR1 SGHVS and CDR2 FNYEAQ. The CDR3 has 13 amino acids. V was trimmed by 1 base and J by 0 bases, leaving 3 bases between them.

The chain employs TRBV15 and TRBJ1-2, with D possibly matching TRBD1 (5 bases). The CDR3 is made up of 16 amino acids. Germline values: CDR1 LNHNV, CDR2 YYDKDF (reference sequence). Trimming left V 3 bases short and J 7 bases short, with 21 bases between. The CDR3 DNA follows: TGTGCCACCAGCAGGCGGCAGGGCTCTCCGACCGGTGGCTACACCTTC. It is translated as CATSRRQGSPTGGYTF.

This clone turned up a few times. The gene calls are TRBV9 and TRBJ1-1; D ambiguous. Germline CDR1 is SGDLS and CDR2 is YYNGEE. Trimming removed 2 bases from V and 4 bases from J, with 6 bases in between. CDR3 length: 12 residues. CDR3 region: CASSVPFTEAFF. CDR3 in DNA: TGTGCCAGCAGCGTTCCCTTCACTGAAGCTTTCTTT.

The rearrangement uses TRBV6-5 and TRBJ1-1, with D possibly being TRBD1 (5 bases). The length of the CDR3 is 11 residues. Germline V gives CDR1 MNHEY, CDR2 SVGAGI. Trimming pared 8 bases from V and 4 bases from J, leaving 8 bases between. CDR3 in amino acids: CASGAGTEAFF. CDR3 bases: TGTGCCAGCGGGGCTGGCACTGAAGCTTTCTTT.

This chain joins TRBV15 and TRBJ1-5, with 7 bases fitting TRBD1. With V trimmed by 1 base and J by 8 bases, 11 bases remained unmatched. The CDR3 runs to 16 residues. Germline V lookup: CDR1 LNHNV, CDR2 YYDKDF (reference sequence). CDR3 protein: CATSRVGTVDGEPQHF. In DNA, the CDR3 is TGTGCCACCAGCAGAGTAGGGACAGTCGATGGGGAGCCCCAGCATTTT.

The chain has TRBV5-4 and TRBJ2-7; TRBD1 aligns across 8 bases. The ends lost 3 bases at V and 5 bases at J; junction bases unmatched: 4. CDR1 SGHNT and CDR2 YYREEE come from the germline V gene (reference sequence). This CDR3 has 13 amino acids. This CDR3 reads CASSSAGGDEQYF. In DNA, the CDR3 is TGTGCCAGCAGCTCCGCAGGGGGCGACGAGCAGTACTTC.

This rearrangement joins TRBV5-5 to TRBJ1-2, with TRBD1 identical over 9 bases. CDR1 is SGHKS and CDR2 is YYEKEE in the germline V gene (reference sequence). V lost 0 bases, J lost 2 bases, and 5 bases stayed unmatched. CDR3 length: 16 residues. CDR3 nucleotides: TGTGCCAGCAGCTTGGGGGGACAGGGCGAGAACTATGGCTACACCTTC. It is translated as CASSLGGQGENYGYTF.

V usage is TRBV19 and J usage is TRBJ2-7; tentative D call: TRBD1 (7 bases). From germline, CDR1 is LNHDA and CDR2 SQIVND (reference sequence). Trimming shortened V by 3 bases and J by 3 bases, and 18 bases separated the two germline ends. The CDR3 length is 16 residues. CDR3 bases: TGTGCCAGTAGTATCGGGTCGGCAGGGGGGAACTACGAGCAGTACTTC. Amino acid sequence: CASSIGSAGGNYEQYF.

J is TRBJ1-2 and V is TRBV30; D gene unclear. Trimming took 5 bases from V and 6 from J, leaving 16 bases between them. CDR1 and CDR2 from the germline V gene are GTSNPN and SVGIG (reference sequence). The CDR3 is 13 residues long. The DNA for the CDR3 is TGTGCCTGGTACTCGATTAAATCCGATGGCTACACCTTC. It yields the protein CAWYSIKSDGYTF.

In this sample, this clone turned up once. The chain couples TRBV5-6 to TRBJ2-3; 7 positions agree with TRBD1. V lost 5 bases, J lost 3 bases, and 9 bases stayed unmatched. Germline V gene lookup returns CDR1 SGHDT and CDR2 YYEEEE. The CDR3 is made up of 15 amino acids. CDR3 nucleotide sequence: TGTGCCAGCAGTCAACAGGGGATTAGGACAGATACGCAGTATTTT. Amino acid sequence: CASSQQGIRTDTQYF.

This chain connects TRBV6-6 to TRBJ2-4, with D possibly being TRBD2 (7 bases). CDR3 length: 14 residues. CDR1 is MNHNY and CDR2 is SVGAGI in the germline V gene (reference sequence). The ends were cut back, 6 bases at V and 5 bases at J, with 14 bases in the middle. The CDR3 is CASRRGGEENIQYF. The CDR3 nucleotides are TGTGCCAGCAGGAGGGGGGGTGAGGAAAACATTCAGTACTTC.